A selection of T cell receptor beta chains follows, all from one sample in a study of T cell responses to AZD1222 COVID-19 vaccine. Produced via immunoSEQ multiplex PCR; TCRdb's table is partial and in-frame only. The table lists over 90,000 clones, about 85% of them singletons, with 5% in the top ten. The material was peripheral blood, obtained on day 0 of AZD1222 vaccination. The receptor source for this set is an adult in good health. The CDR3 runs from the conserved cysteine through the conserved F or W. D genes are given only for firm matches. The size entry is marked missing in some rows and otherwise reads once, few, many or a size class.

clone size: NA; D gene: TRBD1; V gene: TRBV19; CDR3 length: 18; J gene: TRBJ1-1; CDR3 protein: CASSSLGPPTGVPTEAFF; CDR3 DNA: TGTGCCAGTAGTAGCTTGGGACCCCCCACAGGGGTACCCACTGAAGCTTTCTTT
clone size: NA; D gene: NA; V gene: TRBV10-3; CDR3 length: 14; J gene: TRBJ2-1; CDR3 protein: CATRLDAGGNEQFF; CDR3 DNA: TGTGCCACAAGACTAGACGCTGGGGGCAATGAGCAGTTCTTC
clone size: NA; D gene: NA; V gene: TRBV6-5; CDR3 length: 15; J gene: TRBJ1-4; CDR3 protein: CASSYSGGRDEKLFF; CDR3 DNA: TGTGCCAGCAGTTACTCTGGCGGCCGAGATGAAAAACTGTTTTTT
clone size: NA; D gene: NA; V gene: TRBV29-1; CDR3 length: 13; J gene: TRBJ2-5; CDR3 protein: CSVELGVGETQYF; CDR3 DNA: TGCAGCGTTGAATTGGGGGTGGGAGAGACCCAGTACTTC
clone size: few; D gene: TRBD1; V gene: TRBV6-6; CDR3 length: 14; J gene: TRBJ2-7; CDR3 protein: CASSYSGGVLEQYF; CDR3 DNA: TGTGCCAGCAGTTACTCAGGGGGCGTCCTCGAGCAGTACTTC
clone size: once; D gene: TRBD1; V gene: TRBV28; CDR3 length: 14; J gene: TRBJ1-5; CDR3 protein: CASSADRPNQPQHF; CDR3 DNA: TGTGCCAGCAGTGCGGACAGGCCCAATCAGCCCCAGCATTTT
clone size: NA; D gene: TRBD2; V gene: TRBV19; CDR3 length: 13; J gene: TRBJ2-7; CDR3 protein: CASSTSGDSEQYF; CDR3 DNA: TGTGCCAGTAGTACTAGCGGGGACAGCGAGCAGTACTTC
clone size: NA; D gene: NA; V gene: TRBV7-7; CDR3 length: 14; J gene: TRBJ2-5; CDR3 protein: CASSLSTLQETQYF; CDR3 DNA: TGTGCTAGCAGCTTATCGACGCTGCAAGAGACCCAGTACTTC
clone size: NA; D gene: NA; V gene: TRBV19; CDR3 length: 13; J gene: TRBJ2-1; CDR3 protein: CASSINSNNEQFF; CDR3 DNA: TGTGCCAGTAGTATTAACAGCAACAATGAGCAGTTCTTC
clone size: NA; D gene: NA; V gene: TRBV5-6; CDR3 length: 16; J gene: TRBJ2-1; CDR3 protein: CASSLAGDSSYNEQFF; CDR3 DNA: TGTGCCAGCAGCTTGGCCGGGGATAGCTCCTACAATGAGCAGTTCTTC
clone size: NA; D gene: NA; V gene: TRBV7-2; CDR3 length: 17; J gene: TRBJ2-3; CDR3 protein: CASSSLSGSGRTDTQYF; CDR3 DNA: TGTGCCAGCAGCTCACTTTCAGGGAGCGGCCGCACAGATACGCAGTATTTT
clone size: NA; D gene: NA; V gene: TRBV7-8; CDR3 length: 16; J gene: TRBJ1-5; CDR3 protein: CASSLALGGQDQPQHF; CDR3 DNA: TGTGCCAGCAGCTTAGCGTTGGGGGGGCAGGATCAGCCCCAGCATTTT
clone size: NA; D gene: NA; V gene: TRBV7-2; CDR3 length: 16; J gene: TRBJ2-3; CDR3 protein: CASSLFRGSSTDTQYF; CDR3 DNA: TGTGCCAGCAGCTTATTCCGGGGTAGTAGCACAGATACGCAGTATTTT
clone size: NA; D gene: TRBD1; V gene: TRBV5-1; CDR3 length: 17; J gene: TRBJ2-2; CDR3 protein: CASSRTGDRHGTGELFF; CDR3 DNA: TGCGCCAGCAGCCGTACCGGGGACAGGCATGGGACCGGGGAGCTGTTTTTT
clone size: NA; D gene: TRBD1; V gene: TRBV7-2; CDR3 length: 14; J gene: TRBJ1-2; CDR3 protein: CASSSRGQGNGYTF; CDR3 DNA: TGTGCCAGCAGCTCCCGGGGACAGGGAAATGGCTACACCTTC
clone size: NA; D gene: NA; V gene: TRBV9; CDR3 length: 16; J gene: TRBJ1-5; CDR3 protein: CASSGSDGNSNQPQHF; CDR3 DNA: TGTGCCAGCAGCGGATCCGACGGGAATAGCAATCAGCCCCAGCATTTT